A selection of T cell receptor beta chains follows, all from one sample in a study of CD8+ T cells in alopecia areata. Using immunoSEQ multiplex PCR, the repertoire was profiled, and TCRdb retains in-frame clones only, with some absent. The table has hundreds of thousands of clones, about 62% seen once. Sequencing was performed on CD4+ T cells sorted from blood, taken at week 24, from a patient treated with tofacitinib. The receptors were gathered from a human donor with alopecia areata. CDR3s include the opening cysteine and the closing phenylalanine or tryptophan. The D gene is left open where the match is weak. Clone sizes are given selectively: once, few, many, or a class where the clone is expanded.

v_gene	j_gene	d_gene	abundance	CDR3aa	CDR3nt
TRBV6-5	TRBJ2-1	-	-	CASSAFSYNEQFF	TGTGCCAGCAGTGCCTTCTCCTACAATGAGCAGTTCTTC
TRBV5-6	TRBJ1-1	-	-	CASREVGLQGEGTEAFF	TGTGCCAGCAGAGAAGTCGGATTACAGGGCGAGGGGACTGAAGCTTTCTTT
TRBV29-1	TRBJ1-2	-	-	CSVDRAGYGYTF	TGCAGCGTTGACAGGGCCGGCTATGGCTACACCTTC
TRBV6-5	TRBJ2-3	TRBD2	-	CASRIAGGTDTQYF	TGTGCCAGCAGAATAGCGGGGGGCACAGATACGCAGTATTTT
TRBV2	TRBJ2-6	-	-	CASSERNSGANVLTF	TGTGCCAGCAGTGAAAGGAACTCTGGGGCCAACGTCCTGACTTTC
TRBV4-1	TRBJ2-3	-	-	CASSQGWGDTQYF	TGCGCCAGCAGCCAAGGATGGGGAGATACGCAGTATTTT
TRBV9	TRBJ2-7	-	-	CASSAPPKYEQYF	TGTGCCAGCAGCGCTCCCCCAAAGTACGAGCAGTACTTC
TRBV9	TRBJ2-6	-	-	CASSVNRAGANVLTF	TGTGCCAGCAGCGTTAACAGGGCCGGGGCCAACGTCCTGACTTTC
TRBV20-1	TRBJ2-5	-	-	CSARVSLAQYF	TGCAGTGCTAGAGTCTCACTGGCCCAGTACTTC
TRBV6-6	TRBJ1-6	TRBD1	once	CASSAGQGPLHF	TGTGCCAGCAGTGCTGGACAGGGGCCCCTCCACTTT
TRBV20-1	TRBJ1-2	-	once	CSASQGGYTF	TGCAGTGCCTCCCAGGGAGGCTACACCTTC
TRBV30	TRBJ2-5	-	-	CAWGRQETQYF	TGTGCCTGGGGGAGACAAGAGACCCAGTACTTC
TRBV10-3	TRBJ1-5	TRBD1	-	CAISATGGGQPQHF	TGTGCCATCAGTGCGACAGGGGGCGGTCAGCCCCAGCATTTT
TRBV7-4	TRBJ1-5	TRBD1	-	CASSLLPGQGSNQPQHF	TGTGCCAGCAGCTTGCTTCCGGGACAGGGGAGCAATCAGCCCCAGCATTTT
TRBV7-2	TRBJ2-5	-	-	CASSLRNGPQETQYF	TGTGCCAGCAGCTTGAGGAACGGACCACAAGAGACCCAGTACTTC
TRBV7-2	TRBJ2-7	TRBD2	few	CASSLGEGSLYEQYF	TGTGCCAGCAGCTTAGGGGAGGGATCTCTCTACGAGCAGTACTTC
TRBV15	TRBJ2-3	-	-	CATSRDRQGPDTQYF	TGTGCCACCAGCAGAGATCGGCAGGGACCAGATACGCAGTATTTT
TRBV30	TRBJ1-1	TRBD1	-	CAANDRVIPEAFF	TGTGCCGCCAATGACAGGGTGATCCCTGAAGCTTTCTTT
TRBV29-1	TRBJ1-5	TRBD1	few	CSIGRGPNQPQHF	TGCAGCATTGGCAGGGGGCCCAATCAGCCCCAGCATTTT
TRBV19	TRBJ1-6	TRBD1	few	CASRDRESSPLHF	TGTGCCAGTAGGGACAGGGAATCTTCACCCCTCCACTTT
TRBV12-5	TRBJ2-5	TRBD1	-	CASGSWTGQETQYF	TGTGCTAGTGGTTCGTGGACAGGACAAGAGACCCAGTACTTC
TRBV30	TRBJ1-2	-	few	CAWSGSYGYTF	TGTGCCTGGAGTGGGTCTTATGGCTACACCTTC
TRBV29-1	TRBJ2-5	TRBD1	once	CSVQVLQGVSETQYF	TGCAGCGTTCAAGTCCTCCAGGGGGTCAGCGAGACCCAGTACTTC
TRBV29-1	TRBJ1-1	-	few	CSCGEGTEAFF	TGCAGCTGTGGGGAGGGCACTGAAGCTTTCTTT
TRBV29-1	TRBJ2-5	-	-	CSVEDLKGRATQYF	TGCAGCGTTGAAGATCTAAAGGGTAGGGCGACCCAGTACTTC
TRBV5-6	TRBJ1-2	TRBD1	-	CASSLWSGGGYGYTF	TGTGCCAGCAGCTTGTGGTCAGGGGGAGGCTATGGCTACACCTTC
TRBV2	TRBJ2-2	-	-	CASSSRLTGELFF	TGTGCCAGCAGCTCCCGTCTCACCGGGGAGCTGTTTTTT
TRBV30	TRBJ1-5	TRBD1	-	CAWRNRQGDNQPQHF	TGTGCCTGGAGGAATAGACAGGGAGACAATCAGCCCCAGCATTTT
TRBV7-9	TRBJ2-3	TRBD2	few	CASSAGTSRTDTQYF	TGTGCCAGCAGCGCCGGGACTAGCCGCACAGATACGCAGTATTTT
TRBV29-1	TRBJ1-2	TRBD1	-	CSVPTGQGLVVNYGYTF	TGCAGCGTCCCTACGGGACAGGGATTGGTGGTTAACTATGGCTACACCTTC
TRBV7-2	TRBJ2-5	-	-	CASSLGRGETQYF	TGTGCCAGCAGCTTAGGGCGGGGAGAGACCCAGTACTTC
TRBV28	TRBJ2-6	TRBD1	once	CASSLTGTGLGANVLTF	TGTGCCAGCAGTTTAACCGGGACAGGGTTAGGGGCCAACGTCCTGACTTTC
TRBV30	TRBJ1-5	TRBD1	-	CAWRAGTEGQPQHF	TGTGCCTGGAGGGCGGGGACAGAGGGACAGCCCCAGCATTTT
TRBV7-9	TRBJ2-5	TRBD1	-	CASSSLGQGETQYF	TGTGCCAGCAGCTCACTCGGACAGGGGGAGACCCAGTACTTC
TRBV7-2	TRBJ2-5	-	-	CASSSPGGGGETQYF	TGTGCCAGCAGCTCGCCTGGAGGGGGAGGGGAGACCCAGTACTTC
TRBV20-1	TRBJ1-2	-	-	CSATGPSGYTF	TGCAGTGCTACAGGTCCCTCGGGCTACACCTTC
TRBV30	TRBJ1-2	-	-	CAFAQMGLYGYTF	TGTGCCTTCGCCCAGATGGGACTCTATGGCTACACCTTC
TRBV18	TRBJ2-7	-	few	CASSRGLLEYEQYF	TGTGCCAGCTCACGAGGACTACTAGAATACGAGCAGTACTTC
TRBV2	TRBJ1-4	-	-	CASSDYPGATNEKLFF	TGTGCCAGCAGTGACTACCCTGGGGCCACTAATGAAAAACTGTTTTTT
TRBV5-1	TRBJ2-1	-	-	CASSLTDTLLGSEQFF	TGCGCCAGCAGCTTAACGGACACCCTATTAGGTAGTGAGCAGTTCTTC
TRBV30	TRBJ2-3	-	-	CAWNLLGTDTQYF	TGTGCCTGGAACCTCTTGGGCACAGATACGCAGTATTTT
TRBV27	TRBJ2-1	TRBD2	-	CASVSGGANEQFF	TGTGCCAGCGTCAGCGGGGGGGCCAATGAGCAGTTCTTC
TRBV30	TRBJ2-3	-	-	CAWSPSSPDTQYF	TGTGCCTGGAGCCCTTCCTCCCCAGATACGCAGTATTTT
TRBV29-1	TRBJ2-7	-	-	CSVAEGREQYF	TGCAGCGTTGCGGAGGGTCGCGAGCAGTACTTC
TRBV29-1	TRBJ2-7	TRBD2	-	CSVEKRGVYEQYF	TGCAGCGTTGAAAAGCGGGGGGTCTACGAGCAGTACTTC
TRBV29-1	TRBJ1-1	-	-	CSVERRPRSTNTEAFF	TGCAGCGTTGAGCGCAGACCCAGATCAACGAACACTGAAGCTTTCTTT
TRBV6-1	TRBJ2-3	-	few	CASSDNGGTDTQYF	TGTGCCAGCAGTGACAACGGGGGCACAGATACGCAGTATTTT
TRBV7-2	TRBJ1-2	-	few	CASSLGRFLISGYTF	TGTGCCAGCAGCTTAGGGCGCTTTCTGATTTCCGGCTACACCTTC
TRBV7-2	TRBJ1-1	-	-	CASSSHHRVYTEAFF	TGTGCCAGCAGCTCGCACCACAGGGTCTACACTGAAGCTTTCTTT
TRBV5-1	TRBJ1-5	TRBD1	few	CASSPTGFNQPQHF	TGCGCCAGCAGCCCGACAGGGTTCAATCAGCCCCAGCATTTT
TRBV7-9	TRBJ2-2	-	once	CASSGGQNTGELFF	TGTGCCAGCAGCGGGGGACAGAACACCGGGGAGCTGTTTTTT
TRBV30	TRBJ2-7	-	-	CAGRRGLVYEQYF	TGTGCCGGGCGGAGGGGGCTTGTCTACGAGCAGTACTTC
TRBV7-2	TRBJ1-3	-	few	CASSLDRFRQSGNTIYF	TGTGCCAGCAGCTTAGACAGGTTCAGACAGTCTGGAAACACCATATATTTT
TRBV4-2	TRBJ1-4	-	-	CASTPTGQKNEKLFF	TGTGCCAGCACCCCCACCGGACAGAAAAATGAAAAACTGTTTTTT